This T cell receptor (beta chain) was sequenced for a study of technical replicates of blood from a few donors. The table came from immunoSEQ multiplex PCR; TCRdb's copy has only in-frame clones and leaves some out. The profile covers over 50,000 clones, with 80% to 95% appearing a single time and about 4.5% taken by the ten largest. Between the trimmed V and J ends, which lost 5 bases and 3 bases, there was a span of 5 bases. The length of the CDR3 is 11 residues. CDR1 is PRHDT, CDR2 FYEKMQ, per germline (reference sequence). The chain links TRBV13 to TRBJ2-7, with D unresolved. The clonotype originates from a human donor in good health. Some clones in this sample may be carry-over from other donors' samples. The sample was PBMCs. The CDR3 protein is CASSLYYEQYF. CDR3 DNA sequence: TGTGCCAGCAGCCTGTACTACGAGCAGTACTTC.